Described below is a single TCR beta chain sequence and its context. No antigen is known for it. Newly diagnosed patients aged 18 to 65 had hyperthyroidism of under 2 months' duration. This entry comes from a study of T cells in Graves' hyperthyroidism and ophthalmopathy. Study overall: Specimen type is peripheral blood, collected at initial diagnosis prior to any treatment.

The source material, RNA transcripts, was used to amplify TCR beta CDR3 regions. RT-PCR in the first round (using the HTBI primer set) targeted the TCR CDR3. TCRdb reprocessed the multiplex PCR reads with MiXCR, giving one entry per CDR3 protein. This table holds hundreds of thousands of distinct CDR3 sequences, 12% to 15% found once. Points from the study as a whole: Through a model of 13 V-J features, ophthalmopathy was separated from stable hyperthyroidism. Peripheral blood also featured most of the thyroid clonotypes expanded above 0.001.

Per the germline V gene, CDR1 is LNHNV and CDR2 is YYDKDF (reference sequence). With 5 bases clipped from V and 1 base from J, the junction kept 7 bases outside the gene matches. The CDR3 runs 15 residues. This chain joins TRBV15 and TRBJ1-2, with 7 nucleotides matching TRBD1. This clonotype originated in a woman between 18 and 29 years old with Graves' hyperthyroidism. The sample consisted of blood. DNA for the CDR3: TGTGCCACCAGCCCTGGACAGGCCAATAACTATGGCTACACCTTC. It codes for CATSPGQANNYGYTF.